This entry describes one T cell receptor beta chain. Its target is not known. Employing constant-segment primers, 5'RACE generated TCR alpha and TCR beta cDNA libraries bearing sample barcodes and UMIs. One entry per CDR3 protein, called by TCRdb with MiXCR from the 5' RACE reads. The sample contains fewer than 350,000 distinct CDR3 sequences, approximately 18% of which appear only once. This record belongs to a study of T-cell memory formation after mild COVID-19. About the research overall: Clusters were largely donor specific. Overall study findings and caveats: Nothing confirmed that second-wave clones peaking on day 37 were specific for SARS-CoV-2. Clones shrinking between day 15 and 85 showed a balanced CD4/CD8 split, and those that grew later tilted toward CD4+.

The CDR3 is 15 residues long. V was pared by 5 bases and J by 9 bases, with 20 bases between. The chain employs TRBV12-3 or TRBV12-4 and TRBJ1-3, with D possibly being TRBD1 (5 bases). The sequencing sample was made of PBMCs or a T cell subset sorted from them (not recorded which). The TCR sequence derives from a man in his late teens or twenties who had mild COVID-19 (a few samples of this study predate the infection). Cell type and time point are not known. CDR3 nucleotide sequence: TGTGCCAGCAGTCCTATGGGGAGGGGAAGGGGCACCATATATTTT. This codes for CASSPMGRGRGTIYF.